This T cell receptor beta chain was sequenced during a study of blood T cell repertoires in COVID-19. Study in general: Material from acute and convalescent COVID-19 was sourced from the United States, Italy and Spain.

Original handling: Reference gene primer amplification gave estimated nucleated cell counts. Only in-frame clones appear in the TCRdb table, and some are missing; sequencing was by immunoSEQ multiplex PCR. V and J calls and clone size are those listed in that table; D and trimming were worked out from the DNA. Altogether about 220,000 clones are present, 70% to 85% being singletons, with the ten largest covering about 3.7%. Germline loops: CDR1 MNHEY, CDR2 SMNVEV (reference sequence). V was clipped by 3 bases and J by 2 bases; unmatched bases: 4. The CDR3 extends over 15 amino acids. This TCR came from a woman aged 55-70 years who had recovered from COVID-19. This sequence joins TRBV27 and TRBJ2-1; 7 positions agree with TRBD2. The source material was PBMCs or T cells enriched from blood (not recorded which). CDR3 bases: TGTGCCAGCAGTTTGAGTCGGGAGGCCTACAATGAGCAGTTCTTC. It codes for CASSLSREAYNEQFF.